These T cell receptor beta chains were read from a single sample in a study of blood T cell repertoires in COVID-19. Method: immunoSEQ multiplex PCR; TCRdb's copy keeps in-frame clones and lacks some. The sample contains about 140,000 clones, over 70% of which appear only once. Sequenced material: peripheral blood. All receptors derive from a man aged 55-75 years with active or convalescent COVID-19. Each CDR3 is given with its conserved first and last residue. The order of the fields is V gene, J gene, clone size, D gene, CDR3 DNA, CDR3 protein. The D gene is left open where the match is weak. Expanded clones get a size class; other rows say once, few or many, or leave the size out.

TRBV6-5,TRBJ2-7,once,-,TGTGCCAGCAGCCTGGGACTGGGCTTTGAGCAGTACTTC,CASSLGLGFEQYF
TRBV12-3/TRBV12-4,TRBJ2-7,-,TRBD1,TGTGCCAGCAGCAGGGACAGTACCTACGAGCAGTACTTC,CASSRDSTYEQYF
TRBV28,TRBJ1-1,-,TRBD1,TGTGCCAGCGTATACCGGGACAGGGGCACTGAAGCTTTCTTT,CASVYRDRGTEAFF
TRBV28,TRBJ2-5,-,TRBD1,TGTGCCAGCACGGGACAGGGCCAAGAGACCCAGTACTTC,CASTGQGQETQYF
TRBV24-1,TRBJ1-1,-,-,TGTGCCACCAGAGCTTCAGGGGTGAACACTGAAGCTTTCTTT,CATRASGVNTEAFF
TRBV4-2,TRBJ1-1,-,-,TGTGCCAGCAGCCAAGGAGGACTGGAGGACACTGAAGCTTTCTTT,CASSQGGLEDTEAFF
TRBV13,TRBJ2-7,-,TRBD1,TGTGCCAGCAGCCCCTCCAGGACAGGGTCTTTCAACGAGCAGTACTTC,CASSPSRTGSFNEQYF
TRBV5-5,TRBJ1-3,-,-,TGTGCCAGCAGCCCCCGGGGAGGGAGAGGAAACACCATATATTTT,CASSPRGGRGNTIYF
TRBV7-2,TRBJ1-6,-,TRBD1,TGTGCCAGCAGCCCTCCGGGACAGGGGTCCTCACCCCTCCACTTT,CASSPPGQGSSPLHF
TRBV15,TRBJ2-6,-,TRBD1,TGTGCCACCAGCAACCGGGACAGGGGTAATAGGGGGGCCAACGTCCTGACTTTC,CATSNRDRGNRGANVLTF
TRBV7-9,TRBJ2-7,-,TRBD2,TGTGCCAGCCAGTTAGCGGGACCTTCCTACGAGCAGTACTTC,CASQLAGPSYEQYF
TRBV27,TRBJ2-2,-,-,TGTGCCAGCAGTTTAAGGCAGGGGGGCACCGGGGAGCTGTTTTTT,CASSLRQGGTGELFF
TRBV6-5,TRBJ2-1,-,-,TGTGCCAGCAGCCGGAGTGCCAATGAGCAGTTCTTC,CASSRSANEQFF
TRBV2,TRBJ2-2,-,TRBD2,TGTGCCAGCAGACTCAGAATCTTACTAGCGGATAACACCGGGGAGCTGTTTTTT,CASRLRILLADNTGELFF
TRBV5-6,TRBJ2-2,once,TRBD2,TGTGCCAGCAGCGATCTAGCGGCGAACACCGGGGAGCTGTTTTTT,CASSDLAANTGELFF
TRBV5-1,TRBJ1-6,few,-,TGCGCCAGCAGCTTGGAGGGGTCTTCACCCCTCCACTTT,CASSLEGSSPLHF
TRBV19,TRBJ1-5,once,-,TGTGCCAGTAGTAAAAACCACAGGGTAGATCAGCCCCAGCATTTT,CASSKNHRVDQPQHF
TRBV28,TRBJ2-7,-,TRBD1,TGTGCCAGCAGTTTAAACGGACAGGGCTCCTACGAGCAGTACTTC,CASSLNGQGSYEQYF
TRBV5-5,TRBJ1-3,-,TRBD1,TGTGCCAGCAGCCTACCCGGGACAGGGGGTGGAAACACCATATATTTT,CASSLPGTGGGNTIYF
TRBV9,TRBJ2-2,-,TRBD1,TGTGCCAGCAGCTCACCGGGACAGGGGGCGGATACCGGGGAGCTGTTTTTT,CASSSPGQGADTGELFF
TRBV6-2/TRBV6-3,TRBJ1-5,once,-,TGTGCCAGCAGTTCCTATCAGGGGCCCAATCAGCCCCAGCATTTT,CASSSYQGPNQPQHF
TRBV19,TRBJ1-2,-,-,TGTGCCAGTACTAATGGGGAGAACTATGGCTACACCTTC,CASTNGENYGYTF
TRBV18,TRBJ2-7,-,-,TGTGCCAGCCGGGAAAGGGCCAATTTTGAGCAGTACTTC,CASRERANFEQYF
TRBV7-9,TRBJ2-3,-,-,TGTGCCAGCAGCTTAGGGAGGGTTAGCACAGATACGCAGTATTTT,CASSLGRVSTDTQYF
TRBV6-2/TRBV6-3,TRBJ2-3,-,TRBD2,TGTGCCAGCAGTTATGGACTAGCGGGGAGCACAGATACGCAGTATTTT,CASSYGLAGSTDTQYF
TRBV28,TRBJ2-1,-,TRBD2,TGTGCCAGCAGCACTAACTGGGGGGGGGAGCAGTTCTTC,CASSTNWGGEQFF
TRBV6-5,TRBJ2-7,-,-,TGTGCCAGCAGTTACGTCGGTATGACAGACGAGCAGTACTTC,CASSYVGMTDEQYF
TRBV19,TRBJ1-5,once,-,TGTGCCAGTAGTATAGATCCTCTTAGCAATCAGCCCCAGCATTTT,CASSIDPLSNQPQHF
TRBV5-1,TRBJ1-1,-,-,TGCGCCAGCAGCTTGGTTCGGGGTCTGAAAACTGAAGCTTTCTTT,CASSLVRGLKTEAFF
TRBV6-2/TRBV6-3,TRBJ2-3,-,-,TGTGCCAGCAGTGTCCGGGACACAGATACGCAGTATTTT,CASSVRDTDTQYF
TRBV5-5,TRBJ2-4,-,TRBD1,TGTGCCAGCAGCTACCCGGGACAGGAAAACATTCAGTACTTC,CASSYPGQENIQYF
TRBV27,TRBJ2-1,-,TRBD2,TGTGCCAGCACCGGACTAGCGGGAGGTCTCTCCTACAATGAGCAGTTCTTC,CASTGLAGGLSYNEQFF
TRBV20-1,TRBJ2-5,once,-,TGCAGTGCTAGTAAACAGGGCAAGCAAGAGACCCAGTACTTC,CSASKQGKQETQYF
TRBV4-2,TRBJ2-1,once,-,TGTGCCAGCAGCCAAGATTGGAGCGGAAGCTCCTACAATGAGCAGTTCTTC,CASSQDWSGSSYNEQFF
TRBV4-2,TRBJ1-2,-,TRBD1,TGTGCCAGCAGCCAAGACGGGGGGACAGGGGGCTATGGCTACACCTTC,CASSQDGGTGGYGYTF
TRBV7-9,TRBJ2-2,-,TRBD2,TGTGCCAGCAGCTCAGGGACTAGCGGGAGAGGCAACACCGGGGAGCTGTTTTTT,CASSSGTSGRGNTGELFF
TRBV7-2,TRBJ1-6,-,-,TGTGCCAGCAGCTTAGCCAGCCAGGTGAATAATTCACCCCTCCACTTT,CASSLASQVNNSPLHF
TRBV27,TRBJ2-5,-,-,TGTGCCAGCAGCCGCCAGGGGCAGGAGACCCAGTACTTC,CASSRQGQETQYF
TRBV11-3,TRBJ2-1,once,-,TGTGCCAGCAGCTCCAGAGGTAGCTCCTACAATGAGCAGTTCTTC,CASSSRGSSYNEQFF
TRBV24-1,TRBJ1-1,-,TRBD1,TGTGCCACCAGTGATTTGGGACAGGGGGTATCGCCGCCGATGGACACTGAAGCTTTCTTT,CATSDLGQGVSPPMDTEAFF
TRBV9,TRBJ2-2,-,-,TGTGCCAGCAGCGGAACAACCGGGGAGCTGTTTTTT,CASSGTTGELFF
TRBV2,TRBJ2-3,-,TRBD2,TGTGCCAGCAGTGAGGGTAGCGGGACAAACACAGATACGCAGTATTTT,CASSEGSGTNTDTQYF
TRBV19,TRBJ1-6,-,-,TGTGCCAGTAGTATAGCCAGCGATAATTCACCCCTCCACTTT,CASSIASDNSPLHF
TRBV29-1,TRBJ1-3,-,-,TGCAGCGTTGACAGTGGAAACACCATATATTTT,CSVDSGNTIYF
TRBV19,TRBJ2-3,-,TRBD2,TGTGCCGCTAGCGGGAGAGGAGGAGATACGCAGTATTTT,CAASGRGGDTQYF
TRBV30,TRBJ1-4,-,-,TGTGCCTGGAGTGGGGTGACAGCTAATGAAAAACTGTTTTTT,CAWSGVTANEKLFF
TRBV5-1,TRBJ2-3,-,TRBD2,TGCGCCAGCAGAGAAGCGGGGACCACAGATACGCAGTATTTT,CASREAGTTDTQYF